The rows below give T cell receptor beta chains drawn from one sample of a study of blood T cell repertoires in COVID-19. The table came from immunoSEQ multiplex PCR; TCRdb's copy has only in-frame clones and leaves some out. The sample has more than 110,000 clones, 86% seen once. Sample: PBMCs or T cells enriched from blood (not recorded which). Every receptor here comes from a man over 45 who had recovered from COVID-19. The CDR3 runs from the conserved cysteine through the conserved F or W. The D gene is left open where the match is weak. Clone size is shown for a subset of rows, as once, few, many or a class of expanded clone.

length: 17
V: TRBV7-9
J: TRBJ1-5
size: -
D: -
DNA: TGTGCCAGCAGCTTCAGGGGTTACGTTAATGCCAATCAGCCCCAGCATTTT
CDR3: CASSFRGYVNANQPQHF

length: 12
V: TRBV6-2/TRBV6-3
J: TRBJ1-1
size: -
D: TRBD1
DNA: TGTGCCAGCAGTCCAGGGGGAACTGAAGCTTTCTTT
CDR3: CASSPGGTEAFF

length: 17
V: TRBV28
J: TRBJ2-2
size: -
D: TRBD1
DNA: TGTGCCAGCAGTTCGCGGACAGGGCAGGCAAACACCGGGGAGCTGTTTTTT
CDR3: CASSSRTGQANTGELFF

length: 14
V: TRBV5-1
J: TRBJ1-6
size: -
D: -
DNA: TGCGCCAGCAGCAGGGACACCAAAAATTCACCCCTCCACTTT
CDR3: CASSRDTKNSPLHF

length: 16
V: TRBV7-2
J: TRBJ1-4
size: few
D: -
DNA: TGTGCCAGCAGCTACTCCACTTTCGCAACTAATGAAAAACTGTTTTTT
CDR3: CASSYSTFATNEKLFF

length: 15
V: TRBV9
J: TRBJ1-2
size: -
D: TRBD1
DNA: TGTGCCAGCAGCGAGTTCAGGGGGGCTTACTTTGGCTACACCTTC
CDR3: CASSEFRGAYFGYTF

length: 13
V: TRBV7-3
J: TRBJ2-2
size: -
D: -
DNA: TGTGCCAGCAGCCTACCCGGAGCCGGGGAGCTGTTTTTT
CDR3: CASSLPGAGELFF

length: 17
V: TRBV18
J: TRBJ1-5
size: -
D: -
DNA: TGTGCCAGCTCACCCGCCGGGACACTTCTTGGCAATCAGCCCCAGCATTTT
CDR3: CASSPAGTLLGNQPQHF

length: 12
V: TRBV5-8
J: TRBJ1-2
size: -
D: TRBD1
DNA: TGTGCCAGCCGCGACAGGGGGCGAGGCTACACCTTC
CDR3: CASRDRGRGYTF

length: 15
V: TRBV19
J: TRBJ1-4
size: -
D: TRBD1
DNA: TGTGCCAGTAGGCCGGGACAGAGCGGCCGTGAAAAACTGTTTTTT
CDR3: CASRPGQSGREKLFF

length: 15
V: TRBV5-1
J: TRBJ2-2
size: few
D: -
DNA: TGCGCCAGCAGCCCCGGGAGTTCGGACACCGGGGAGCTGTTTTTT
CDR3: CASSPGSSDTGELFF

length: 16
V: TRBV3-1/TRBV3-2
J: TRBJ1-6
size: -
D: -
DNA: TGTGCCAGCAGTTCCACCTCTAGGGGTTATAATTCACCCCTCCACTTT
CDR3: CASSSTSRGYNSPLHF

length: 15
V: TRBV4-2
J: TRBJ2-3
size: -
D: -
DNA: TGTGCCAGCAGCCAAGGGCCCCCCTTCACAGATACGCAGTATTTT
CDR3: CASSQGPPFTDTQYF

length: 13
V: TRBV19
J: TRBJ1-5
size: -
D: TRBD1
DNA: TGTGCCAGTAGTATGCAGGGGGTTCAGCCCCAGCATTTT
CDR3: CASSMQGVQPQHF

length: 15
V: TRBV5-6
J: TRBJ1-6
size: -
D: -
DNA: TGTGCCAGCAGTTATCAGGGATTCTTTAATTCACCCCTCCACTTT
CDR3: CASSYQGFFNSPLHF

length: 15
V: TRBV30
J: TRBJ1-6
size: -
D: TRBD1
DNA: TGTGCCTGGAGCCCGACGACAGGGGCAAATTCACCCCTCCACTTT
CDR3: CAWSPTTGANSPLHF

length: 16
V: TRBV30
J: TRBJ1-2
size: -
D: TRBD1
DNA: TGTGCCTGGAATCCGGACAGGGTCCGAGCTAACTATGGCTACACCTTC
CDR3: CAWNPDRVRANYGYTF

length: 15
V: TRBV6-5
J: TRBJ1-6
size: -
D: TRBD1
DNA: TGTGCCAGCAGTTGGCTGACAGGGGAGAATTCACCCCTCCACTTT
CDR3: CASSWLTGENSPLHF

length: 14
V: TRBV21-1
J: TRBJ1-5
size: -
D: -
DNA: -
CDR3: CASSWAGGNQPQHF

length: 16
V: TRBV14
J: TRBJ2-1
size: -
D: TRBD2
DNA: TGTGCCAGCAGCCCTCCGGGACTAGCGGGCGACAATGAGCAGTTCTTC
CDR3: CASSPPGLAGDNEQFF

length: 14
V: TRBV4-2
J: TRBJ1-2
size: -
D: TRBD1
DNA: TGTGCCAGCAGCAAAGGACAGGGGAACTATGGCTACACCTTC
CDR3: CASSKGQGNYGYTF

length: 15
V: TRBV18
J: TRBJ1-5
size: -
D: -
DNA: TGTGCCAGCTCCCAGGGAGGGGAAGGGAATCAGCCCCAGCATTTT
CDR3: CASSQGGEGNQPQHF

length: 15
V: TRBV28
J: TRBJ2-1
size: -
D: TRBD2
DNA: TGTGCCAGCAGTTTATTAGGGACTACCTACAATGAGCAGTTCTTC
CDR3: CASSLLGTTYNEQFF

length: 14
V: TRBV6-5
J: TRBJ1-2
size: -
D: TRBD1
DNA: TGTGCCAGCAGTACCGGGACAGACAACTATGGCTACACCTTC
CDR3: CASSTGTDNYGYTF

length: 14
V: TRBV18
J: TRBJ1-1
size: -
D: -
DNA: TGTGCCAGCTCACCTGGGGTGACAGACACTGAAGCTTTCTTT
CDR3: CASSPGVTDTEAFF

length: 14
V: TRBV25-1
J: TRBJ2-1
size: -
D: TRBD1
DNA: TGTGCCAGCAGTGCGGGACAGGTGTCAAGTGAGCAGTTCTTC
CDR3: CASSAGQVSSEQFF

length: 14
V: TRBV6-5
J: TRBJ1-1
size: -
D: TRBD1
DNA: TGTGCCAGCAGGCCCATGACAGGGGGCACTGAAGCTTTCTTT
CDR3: CASRPMTGGTEAFF

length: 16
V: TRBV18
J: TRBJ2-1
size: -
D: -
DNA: TGTGCCAGCTCACCCTTAGGACAGCGCTCCTACAATGAGCAGTTCTTC
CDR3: CASSPLGQRSYNEQFF

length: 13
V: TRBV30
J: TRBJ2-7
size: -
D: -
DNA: TGTGCCTGGAGTGTACCAGACTCCTACGAGCAGTACTTC
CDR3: CAWSVPDSYEQYF

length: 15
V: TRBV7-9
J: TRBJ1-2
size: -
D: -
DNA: TGTGCCAGCAGCGCGATCGGACAGAGTAACTATGGCTACACCTTC
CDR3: CASSAIGQSNYGYTF

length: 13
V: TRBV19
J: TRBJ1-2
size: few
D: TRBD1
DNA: TGTGCCAGTACCCCGGACAGGTACTATGGCTACACCTTC
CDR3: CASTPDRYYGYTF

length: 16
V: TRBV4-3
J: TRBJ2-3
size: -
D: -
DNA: TGCGCCAGCAGCCAAGTCGCGGGGCCTAGCACAGATACGCAGTATTTT
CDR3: CASSQVAGPSTDTQYF

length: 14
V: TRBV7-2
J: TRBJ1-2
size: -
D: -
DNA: TGTGCCAGCAGCCCCGACTCAGCTAACTATGGCTACACCTTC
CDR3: CASSPDSANYGYTF

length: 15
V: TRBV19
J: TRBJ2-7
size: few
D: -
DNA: TGTGCCAGTAGTATGGTCCAGGGGGGCCCCTACGAGCAGTACTTC
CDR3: CASSMVQGGPYEQYF

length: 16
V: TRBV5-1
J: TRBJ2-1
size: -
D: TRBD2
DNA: TGCGCCAGCAGCTTGGTTCTAGCGGGGGGAAACAATGAGCAGTTCTTC
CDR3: CASSLVLAGGNNEQFF

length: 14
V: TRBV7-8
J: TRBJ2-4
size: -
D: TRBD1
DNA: TGTGCCAGCAGCCTAAACAGGGGGCGAAGCATTCAGTACTTC
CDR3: CASSLNRGRSIQYF

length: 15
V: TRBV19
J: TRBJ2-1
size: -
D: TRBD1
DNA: TGTGCCAGTAGTATAGATCAGCCGGGACAGAATGAGCAGTTCTTC
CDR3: CASSIDQPGQNEQFF

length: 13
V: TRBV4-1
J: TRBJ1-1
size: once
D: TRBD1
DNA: TGCGCCAGCAGCCAAGAGTGGACAGGAGAAGCTTTCTTT
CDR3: CASSQEWTGEAFF

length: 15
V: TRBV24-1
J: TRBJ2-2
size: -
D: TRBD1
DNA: TGTGCCACCAGTGATTCTACAGGGGAGTCGGGGGAGCTGTTTTTT
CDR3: CATSDSTGESGELFF

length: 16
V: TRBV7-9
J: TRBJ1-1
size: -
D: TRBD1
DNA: TGTGCCAGCAGCTCTATCGGACAGGGTTTGGGGACTGAAGCTTTCTTT
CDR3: CASSSIGQGLGTEAFF

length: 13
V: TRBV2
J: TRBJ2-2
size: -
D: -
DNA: TGTGCCAGCAGTGTAGTGTCCTACGGGGAGCTGTTTTTT
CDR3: CASSVVSYGELFF

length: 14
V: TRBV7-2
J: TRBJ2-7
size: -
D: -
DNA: TGTGCCAGCAGCTACCGGACTGGAACCTACGAGCAGTACTTC
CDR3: CASSYRTGTYEQYF

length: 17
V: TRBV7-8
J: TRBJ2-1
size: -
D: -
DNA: TGTGCCAGCAGCTTATTGTCAGGGCTAAGGTCCTACAATGAGCAGTTCTTC
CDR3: CASSLLSGLRSYNEQFF

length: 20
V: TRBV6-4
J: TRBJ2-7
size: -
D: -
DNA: TGTGCCAGCAGTGACTCAGCTCCATCAGAAGGGGGTACCAGCTCCTACGAGCAGTACTTC
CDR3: CASSDSAPSEGGTSSYEQYF

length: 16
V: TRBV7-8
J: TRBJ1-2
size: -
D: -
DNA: TGTGCCAGCAGCTTGGGGACATTCACGGACTTCTATGGCTACACCTTC
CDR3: CASSLGTFTDFYGYTF

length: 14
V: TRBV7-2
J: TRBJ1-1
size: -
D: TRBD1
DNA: TGTGCCAGCAGCCCAGGACAGGGCCGAGGGGAAGCTTTCTTT
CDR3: CASSPGQGRGEAFF

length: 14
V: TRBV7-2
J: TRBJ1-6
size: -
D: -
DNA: TGTGCCAGCAGCTTTTCAGGGATTAATTCACCCCTCCACTTT
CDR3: CASSFSGINSPLHF

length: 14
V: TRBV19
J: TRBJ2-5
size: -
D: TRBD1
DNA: TGTGCCAGCAGCCTGGGGACAGGGTGGGAGACCCAGTACTTC
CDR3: CASSLGTGWETQYF

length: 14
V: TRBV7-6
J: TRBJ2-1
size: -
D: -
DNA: TGTGCCAGCAGCTTAGGTTTTCCGGGTAATGAGCAGTTCTTC
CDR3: CASSLGFPGNEQFF

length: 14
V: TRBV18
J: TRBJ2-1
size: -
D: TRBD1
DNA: TGTGCCAGCTCACGGGACAGTAGCTACAATGAGCAGTTCTTC
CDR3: CASSRDSSYNEQFF

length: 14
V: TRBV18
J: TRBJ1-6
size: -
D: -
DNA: TGTGCCAGCTCACCAAACAGGAAAAATTCACCCCTCCACTTT
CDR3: CASSPNRKNSPLHF

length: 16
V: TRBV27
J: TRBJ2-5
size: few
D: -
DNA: TGTGCCAGCAGTTTAGGGCGGGGCTCCGGGGTTGAGACCCAGTACTTC
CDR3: CASSLGRGSGVETQYF

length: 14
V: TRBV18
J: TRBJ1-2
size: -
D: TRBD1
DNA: TGTGCCAGCTCATCGGTACAGGGGCCCCATGGCTACACCTTC
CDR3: CASSSVQGPHGYTF

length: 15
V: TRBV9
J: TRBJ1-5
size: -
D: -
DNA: TGTGCCAGCAGCCCCCATGCGGGGAAGGAACAGCCCCAGCATTTT
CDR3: CASSPHAGKEQPQHF